This passage covers 17 T cell receptor beta chains from one sample sequenced in a study of T cells in localized non-small cell lung cancer. Sequencing was performed with immunoSEQ multiplex PCR; in TCRdb, only in-frame clones are kept and a portion is missing. The top ten clones hold more than 10% of a sample with around 21,000 clones, roughly nine tenths of them seen once. Sequenced material: peripheral blood, taken before any cancer treatment. Receptors were obtained from a male donor aged 60 or over with stage I lung adenocarcinoma.

The V call is TRBV9, the J call TRBJ2-3; D is undetermined. Germline V gives CDR1 SGDLS, CDR2 YYNGEE. The CDR3 is 15 residues long. The V and J ends lost 0 bases and 0 bases respectively, with 8 bases between them. The CDR3 reads CASSVAVVSTDTQYF. CDR3 nucleotide sequence: TGTGCCAGCAGCGTAGCAGTGGTTAGCACAGATACGCAGTATTTT.

V is TRBV19 and J is TRBJ1-1, with TRBD1 identical over 8 bases. V lost 5 bases, J lost 4 bases, and 15 bases stayed unmatched. This CDR3 has 17 amino acids. Germline CDR1 reads LNHDA; CDR2 reads SQIVND (reference sequence). In DNA form, the CDR3 reads TGTGCCAGTAGTTCCCCAGGGACAGGAAGCGTAGGCACTGAAGCTTTCTTT. Translated, it gives CASSSPGTGSVGTEAFF.

This sequence joins TRBV9 and TRBJ1-1; D unclear. Germline V gene data show CDR1 as SGDLS and CDR2 as YYNGEE. This CDR3 has 14 residues. V was shortened by 3 bases and J by 1 base, with 10 bases between the two germline ends. The CDR3 DNA reads as TGTGCCAGCAGCGCTAGGGCAGAGAACACTGAAGCTTTCTTT. Protein sequence: CASSARAENTEAFF.

The CDR3 reads CASSPWGTTQETQYF. The CDR3, as DNA: TGTGCCAGCAGCCCCTGGGGGACAACCCAAGAGACCCAGTACTTC. The chain is built from TRBV7-2 and TRBJ2-5; TRBD1 might be the D (6 bases). This CDR3 has 15 amino acids. The germline gives CDR1 SGHTA, CDR2 FQGNSA. V was pared by 5 bases and J by 1 base, with 14 bases between.

The chain recombines TRBV11-2 with TRBJ2-3; D is uncertain. The CDR3 covers 15 residues. V lost 4 bases and J lost 3, with 14 bases in between. Germline CDR1 SGHAT, CDR2 FQNNGV. In DNA form, the CDR3 reads TGTGCCAGCAGCTCAGTGGGGATTTGGACAGATACGCAGTATTTT. Protein product: CASSSVGIWTDTQYF.

This chain joins TRBV10-3 and TRBJ2-5, with TRBD2 identical over 12 bases. V lost 5 bases, J lost 4 bases, and 14 bases stayed unmatched. CDR3 size: 18 residues. CDR1 is ENHRY and CDR2 is SYGVKD in the germline V gene. The CDR3 sequence: CAISLTGAASGGAETQYF. In DNA form, the CDR3 reads TGTGCCATCAGTTTGACAGGGGCGGCTAGCGGGGGGGCAGAGACCCAGTACTTC.

The genes are TRBV7-2 and TRBJ2-3; tentatively, D is TRBD2 (6 bases). The V gene lost 3 bases and the J gene lost 6 bases, with 16 bases spanning the gap. CDR3 length: 15 amino acids. Germline V gene sequence: CDR1 SGHTA, CDR2 FQGNSA. The CDR3 nucleotides are TGTGCCAGCAGCTTCCTACGACTAGGGCAGGATACGCAGTATTTT. Its translation: CASSFLRLGQDTQYF.

The gene calls are TRBV5-1 and TRBJ2-5; a weak D match, TRBD1 (6 bases). Trimming removed 2 bases from V and 3 bases from J, with 11 bases in between. CDR1 is SGHRS and CDR2 is YFSETQ in the germline V gene. The CDR3 runs 14 residues. The DNA of the CDR3 is TGCGCCAGCAGCTTACAAAGGACAGAAGAGACCCAGTACTTC. This gives the protein CASSLQRTEETQYF.

This rearrangement joins TRBV2 to TRBJ2-1; D perhaps matches TRBD1 (5 bases). Trimming pared 3 bases from V and 0 bases from J, leaving 9 bases between. The CDR3 consists of 15 residues. Germline lookup yields CDR1 SNHLY and CDR2 FYNNEI. CDR3 sequence: CASSEQGSSYNEQFF. The CDR3 DNA is TGTGCCAGCAGTGAGCAGGGATCCTCCTACAATGAGCAGTTCTTC. The full variable domain, its missing parts supplied by reference TRBV2 and TRBJ2-1, is EPEVTQTPSHQVTQMGQEVILRCVPISNHLYFYWYRQILGQKVEFLVSFYNNEISEKSEIFDDQFSVERPDGSNFTLKIRSTKLEDSAMYFCASSEQGSSYNEQFFGPGTRLTVL.

The chain is built from TRBV5-1 and TRBJ1-3, with D hard to call. CDR3 size: 15 residues. V was pared by 3 bases and J by 0 bases, with 10 bases between. In germline, CDR1 is SGHRS, CDR2 YFSETQ. The DNA of the CDR3 is TGCGCCAGCAGCTCGGGTTCTCGCTCTGGAAACACCATATATTTT. This codes for CASSSGSRSGNTIYF.

This chain links TRBV27 with TRBJ1-2, with D possibly matching TRBD1 (5 bases). Germline CDR1 MNHEY, CDR2 SMNVEV (reference sequence). V lost 5 bases, J lost 3 bases, and 22 bases lay in between. CDR3 length: 17 amino acids. CDR3 DNA sequence: TGTGCCAGCAGTCACGGGGCAGGAGTGTTTGGGGACTATGGCTACACCTTC. Its translation: CASSHGAGVFGDYGYTF.

The chain is built from TRBV7-2 and TRBJ2-7, with D possibly being TRBD1 or TRBD2 (5 bases each). Germline assignment: CDR1 SGHTA and CDR2 FQGNSA. V was shortened by 5 bases and J by 5 bases, with 22 bases between the two germline ends. CDR3 size: 16 residues. CDR3 bases: TGTGCCAGCAGCATACGGGGCGGGCCCCCTTTCGACGAGCAGTACTTC. This translates into CASSIRGGPPFDEQYF.

The chain links TRBV6-6 to TRBJ2-2; the D is unclear. The V and J ends lost 0 bases and 1 base respectively, with 3 bases between them. CDR1 and CDR2 (germline): MNHNY, SVGAGI (reference sequence). The CDR3 is 14 residues long. CDR3 sequence: CASSYSRNTGELFF. The CDR3 DNA follows: TGTGCCAGCAGTTACTCGAGGAACACCGGGGAGCTGTTTTTT.

The gene calls are TRBV27 and TRBJ1-4; D is uncertain. This CDR3 region has 17 residues. The V end was cut by 5 bases, the J end by 0 bases, with 16 bases between. Germline V gene data show CDR1 as MNHEY and CDR2 as SMNVEV (reference sequence). The CDR3, as DNA: TGTGCCAGCAGTCCCGACCCTTCGGAAACAACTAATGAAAAACTGTTTTTT. Protein product: CASSPDPSETTNEKLFF.

The rearrangement links TRBV5-4 to TRBJ2-2, with 8 bases lining up with TRBD2. The CDR3 loop spans 16 amino acids. The V and J ends lost 4 bases and 0 bases, in that order; junction bases with no gene match: 5. Germline assignment: CDR1 SGHNT and CDR2 YYREEE (reference sequence). CDR3 DNA: TGTGCCAGCAGCAAACCGGGACTAGCGAACACCGGGGAGCTGTTTTTT. Protein: CASSKPGLANTGELFF.

Here the CDR3 reads CASRPQGNMNTEAFF. CDR3 nucleotides: TGTGCCAGCAGACCACAGGGGAACATGAACACTGAAGCTTTCTTT. The chain couples TRBV28 to TRBJ1-1; 7 positions match TRBD1. This CDR3 is 15 amino acids long. J lost 0 bases, V lost 6 bases, and 7 bases had no gene match. The germline gives CDR1 MDHEN, CDR2 SYDVKM.

V and J are TRBV5-4 and TRBJ2-3; 8 bases are shared with TRBD2. Unmatched junction bases numbered 3, after V lost 5 bases and J lost 1 base. Germline CDR1 is SGHNT and CDR2 is YYREEE (reference sequence). The CDR3 totals 14 residues. This CDR3 is CASRSAGGTDTQYF. The CDR3 region has the DNA TGTGCCAGCAGGTCAGCGGGGGGCACAGATACGCAGTATTTT.